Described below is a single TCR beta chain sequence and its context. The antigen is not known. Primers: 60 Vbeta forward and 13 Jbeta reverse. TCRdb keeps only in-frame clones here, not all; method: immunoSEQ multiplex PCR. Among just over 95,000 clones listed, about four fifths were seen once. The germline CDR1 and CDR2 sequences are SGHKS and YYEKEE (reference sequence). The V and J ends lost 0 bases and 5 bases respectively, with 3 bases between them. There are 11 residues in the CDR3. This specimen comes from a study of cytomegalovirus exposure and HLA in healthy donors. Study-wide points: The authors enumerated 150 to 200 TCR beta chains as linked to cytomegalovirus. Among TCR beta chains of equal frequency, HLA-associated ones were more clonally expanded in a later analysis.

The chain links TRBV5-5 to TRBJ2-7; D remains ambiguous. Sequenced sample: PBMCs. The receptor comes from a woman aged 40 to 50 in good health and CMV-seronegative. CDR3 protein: CASSLGDEQYF. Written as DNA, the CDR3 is TGTGCCAGCAGCTTGGGAGACGAGCAGTACTTC.